A single sample is the source of the 31 T cell receptor beta chains below, sequenced in a study of blood T cell repertoires in COVID-19. The table came from immunoSEQ multiplex PCR; TCRdb's copy has only in-frame clones and leaves some out. The table records about 400,000 clones, around nine tenths of them present only once. Specimen: peripheral blood. The receptors were gathered from a human donor in a cohort sampled during active COVID-19.

The V gene is TRBV28, the J gene TRBJ1-5, with 9 bases lining up with TRBD1. The CDR3 loop spans 15 amino acids. The V gene end was trimmed by 4 bases and the J gene end by 7 bases; junction bases not matched to a gene: 8. Germline V gene sequence: CDR1 MDHEN, CDR2 SYDVKM. DNA of the CDR3: TGTGCCAGCAGTTCGACAGGGGGGTCAATACAGCCCCAGCATTTT. It specifies CASSSTGGSIQPQHF.

This clone was recorded many times. The rearrangement uses TRBV7-9 and TRBJ1-4, with TRBD1 matching 10 bases. The CDR3 extends over 16 amino acids. The ends lost 0 bases at V and 4 bases at J; junction bases unmatched: 2. The germline V gene encodes CDR1 SEHNR and CDR2 FQNEAQ (reference sequence). The CDR3 here is CASSLAWDRGNEKLFF. The CDR3 nucleotides are TGTGCCAGCAGCTTAGCGTGGGACAGGGGTAATGAAAAACTGTTTTTT.

The rearrangement links TRBV2 to TRBJ1-3; 8 positions match TRBD1. The CDR3 spans 16 residues. The V gene end was trimmed by 4 bases and the J gene end by 0 bases; junction bases not matched to a gene: 5. Germline CDR1 reads SNHLY; CDR2 reads FYNNEI. CDR3 in DNA: TGTGCCAGCAGTGGACAGGGGATCTTCTCTGGAAACACCATATATTTT. This codes for CASSGQGIFSGNTIYF.

The chain recombines TRBV7-8 with TRBJ2-5; 8 bases align to TRBD1. Per germline, CDR1 SGHVS and CDR2 FQNEAQ. The CDR3 is 14 amino acids. Germline trimming cut 2 bases from V and 2 bases from J; bases unmatched to any gene: 1. CDR3 DNA: TGTGCCAGCAGCTTATACAGGGGGCAAGAGACCCAGTACTTC. Its protein is CASSLYRGQETQYF.

This sequence joins TRBV9 and TRBJ2-6; 7 bases line up with TRBD1. The CDR3 is 15 amino acids. Per the germline V gene, CDR1 is SGDLS and CDR2 is YYNGEE. Trimming took 4 bases from V and 4 from J; bases not matched to a gene: 5. Here the CDR3 DNA reads TGTGCCAGCAGCCTACAGGGGTCCGGGGCCAACGTCCTGACTTTC. Residues: CASSLQGSGANVLTF.

The genes are TRBV10-3 and TRBJ2-2; the match to TRBD1 covers 7 bases. The CDR3 covers 13 residues. Germline V gene data show CDR1 as ENHRY and CDR2 as SYGVKD. With 6 bases clipped from V and 7 bases from J, the junction kept 5 bases outside the gene matches. The CDR3 here is CAIRGRDSGELFF. CDR3 DNA sequence: TGTGCCATCAGAGGCCGGGACAGCGGGGAGCTGTTTTTT.

The rearrangement joins TRBV5-1 to TRBJ2-2; 8 bases fit TRBD1. The ends lost 0 bases at V and 7 bases at J; junction bases unmatched: 5. This CDR3 has 15 amino acids. Per germline, CDR1 SGHRS and CDR2 YFSETQ. As DNA, the CDR3 is TGCGCCAGCAGCTTGGTGACAGGGGAAGGCGGGGAGCTGTTTTTT. Protein: CASSLVTGEGGELFF.

The chain carries TRBV11-3 and TRBJ2-3; D is unresolved. Germline CDR1 is SGHNT and CDR2 is YENEEA. This CDR3 is 12 amino acids long. V was clipped by 5 bases and J by 6 bases, with 9 bases between them. In DNA, the CDR3 is TGTGCCAGCAGCCGCATGCGGGATACGCAGTATTTT. Amino acid sequence: CASSRMRDTQYF. The full variable domain, in which reference TRBV11-3 and TRBJ2-3 provide the parts outside the CDR3, is EAGVVQSPRYKIIEKKQPVAFWCNPISGHNTLYWYLQNLGQGPELLIRYENEEAVDDSQLPKDRFSAERLKGVDSTLKIQPAELGDSAVYLCASSRMRDTQYFGPGTRLTVL.

The CDR3 loop reads CATSREYTVSGNTIYF. The DNA for the CDR3 is TGTGCCACCAGCAGAGAGTATACAGTCTCTGGAAACACCATATATTTT. The chain carries TRBV15 and TRBJ1-3; D is ambiguous. Germline CDR1 LNHNV, CDR2 YYDKDF (reference sequence). CDR3 length: 16 amino acids. V gave up 0 bases and J gave up 0 bases, with 9 bases separating them.

J is TRBJ1-1 and V is TRBV27; D ambiguous. V gave up 2 bases and J gave up 0 bases, with 4 bases separating them. Germline CDR1 MNHEY, CDR2 SMNVEV (reference sequence). This CDR3 is built from 13 residues. The CDR3 DNA follows: TGTGCCAGCAGTTTACAGTTGAACACTGAAGCTTTCTTT. Protein product: CASSLQLNTEAFF.

This clone appeared a single time. This sequence joins TRBV9 and TRBJ1-2, with 9 nucleotides matching TRBD1. The CDR3 extends over 19 amino acids. Germline CDR1 is SGDLS and CDR2 is YYNGEE. V was clipped by 1 base and J by 0 bases; unmatched bases: 13. DNA for the CDR3: TGTGCCAGCAGCGTACGGGACAGGGTGGTAGCGGGCTCTAACTATGGCTACACCTTC. Its translation is CASSVRDRVVAGSNYGYTF. Combining the CDR3 with reference TRBV9 and TRBJ1-2 gives the whole variable domain DSGVTQTPKHLITATGQRVTLRCSPRSGDLSVYWYQQSLDQGLQFLIQYYNGEERAKGNILERFSAQQFPDLHSELNLSSLELGDSALYFCASSVRDRVVAGSNYGYTFGSGTRLTVV.

The gene calls are TRBV9 and TRBJ2-3; D is uncertain. In germline, CDR1 is SGDLS, CDR2 YYNGEE. The CDR3 is made up of 15 amino acids. V dropped 0 bases and J dropped 5 bases, with 13 bases sitting between them. CDR3 in DNA: TGTGCCAGCAGCGTAGTCCCCTCCTCGGGAGATACGCAGTATTTT. It yields the protein CASSVVPSSGDTQYF.

This clone was seen a few times. The chain uses TRBV6-1 and TRBJ2-3; D might be TRBD1 (5 bases). The CDR3 runs 15 residues. Trimming removed 1 base at V and 4 bases at J, with 12 bases between. Germline V CDR1 and CDR2: MNHNS, SASEGT. The CDR3 region has the DNA TGTGCCAGCAGTGAAGGGGGCAGGGCCGCAGATACGCAGTATTTT. Its protein product is CASSEGGRAADTQYF.

The chain combines TRBV25-1 with TRBJ1-2; no definite D call. V was trimmed by 4 bases and J by 8 bases, leaving 14 bases between them. Germline lookup yields CDR1 MGHDK and CDR2 SYGVNS. There are 13 residues in the CDR3. The CDR3: CASSVSDLIGYTF. The CDR3 DNA reads as TGTGCCAGCAGTGTTTCAGACTTGATAGGCTACACCTTC.

In regard to this clone: The sample contains more than one DNA sequence encoding this CDR3. This rearrangement joins TRBV19 to TRBJ1-4; 7 bases are shared with TRBD1. Looked up from germline, CDR1 is LNHDA and CDR2 is SQIVND (reference sequence). This CDR3 has 15 amino acids. The trim removed 4 bases at V and 2 bases at J, leaving 4 bases unmatched. The CDR3 region is CASSRDRSTNEKLFF. The CDR3 coding sequence is TGTGCCAGTAGTAGGGACAGATCCACTAATGAAAAACTGTTTTTT.

The DNA of the CDR3 is TGTGCCAGCAGCCAAAATGGGGTTCTAGCGGGGGGTCACGCAGATACGCAGTATTTT. Protein: CASSQNGVLAGGHADTQYF. This chain uses TRBV4-2 with TRBJ2-3, with 11 bases lining up with TRBD2. The CDR3 length is 19 residues. The V and J ends lost 2 bases and 4 bases, in that order; junction bases with no gene match: 14. The germline gives CDR1 LGHNA, CDR2 YNFKEQ.

This chain links TRBV24-1 with TRBJ1-1, with TRBD1 matching 7 bases. There are 14 residues in the CDR3. Unmatched junction bases numbered 7, after V lost 9 bases and J lost 1 base. CDR1 KGHDR and CDR2 SFDVKD come from the germline V gene. The CDR3 region is CATRIQGTNTEAFF. For the CDR3, the DNA is TGTGCCACCCGAATACAGGGGACGAACACTGAAGCTTTCTTT.

V and J are TRBV11-2 and TRBJ2-3; D not certain. The CDR3 has 14 residues. The ends were cut back, 0 bases at V and 3 bases at J, with 7 bases in the middle. The germline V gene has CDR1 SGHAT and CDR2 FQNNGV. CDR3 in amino acids: CASSLEGLTDTQYF. In DNA, the CDR3 is TGTGCCAGCAGCTTAGAGGGCTTAACAGATACGCAGTATTTT.

This chain joins TRBV19 and TRBJ2-5; 9 bases align to TRBD1. This CDR3 has 17 amino acids. The germline V gene encodes CDR1 LNHDA and CDR2 SQIVND (reference sequence). The ends lost 4 bases at V and 0 bases at J; junction bases unmatched: 9. The CDR3 sequence is CASSTNRDRVNQETQYF. The CDR3, as DNA: TGTGCCAGTAGTACCAACCGGGACAGGGTCAACCAAGAGACCCAGTACTTC.

This chain links TRBV9 with TRBJ2-5; TRBD1 matches at 9 bases. V trimming: 3 bases; J trimming: 5 bases; junction bases outside the gene matches: 5. The CDR3 runs to 14 residues. Looked up from germline, CDR1 is SGDLS and CDR2 is YYNGEE. The DNA of the CDR3 is TGTGCCAGCAGCGGGACAGGGGCTGGTGAGACCCAGTACTTC. Its translation: CASSGTGAGETQYF.

This clone was counted a few times. The chain employs TRBV9 and TRBJ2-3, with 7 bases lining up with TRBD1. The length of the CDR3 is 15 residues. CDR1 and CDR2 from the germline V gene are SGDLS and YYNGEE. The junction had 3 bases not matched to a gene; V was cut back by 0 bases and J by 2 bases. The DNA of the CDR3 is TGTGCCAGCAGCGTAGTAGGGGGCTCCACAGATACGCAGTATTTT. This translates into CASSVVGGSTDTQYF.

The chain uses TRBV27 and TRBJ2-3, with D possibly being TRBD2 (6 bases). Trimming took off 8 bases at V and 7 bases at J, with 22 bases between the two ends. CDR1 is MNHEY and CDR2 is SMNVEV in the germline V gene (reference sequence). The CDR3 sequence is 15 residues long. The CDR3 here is CASRRFAGPQYTQYF. The CDR3 DNA reads as TGTGCCAGCCGAAGGTTTGCGGGACCTCAATATACGCAGTATTTT.

The chain combines TRBV2 with TRBJ2-7; maybe TRBD1 (5 bases). Germline values: CDR1 SNHLY, CDR2 FYNNEI. The V end was cut by 6 bases, the J end by 3 bases, with 9 bases between. The CDR3 spans 12 residues. For the CDR3, the DNA is TGTGCCAGCAGAGGGGTTCGCTACGAGCAGTACTTC. It specifies CASRGVRYEQYF.

This clone showed up just a few times. The rearrangement links TRBV11-2 to TRBJ1-1, with a tentative D call TRBD1 (5 bases). Trimming stripped 0 bases from V and 5 bases from J, with 7 bases between. The CDR3 contains 13 residues. In germline, CDR1 is SGHAT, CDR2 FQNNGV. The CDR3 sequence is CASSLERGTEAFF. The CDR3 DNA follows: TGTGCCAGCAGCTTAGAAAGGGGAACTGAAGCTTTCTTT. Looking up the rest from reference TRBV11-2 and TRBJ1-1 gives the full variable domain: EAGVAQSPRYKIIEKRQSVAFWCNPISGHATLYWYQQILGQGPKLLIQFQNNGVVDDSQLPKDRFSAERLKGVDSTLKIQPAKLEDSAVYLCASSLERGTEAFFGQGTRLTVV.

The gene calls are TRBV10-1 and TRBJ2-7; 14 nucleotides line up with TRBD2. CDR1 WNHNN and CDR2 SYGVQD come from the germline V gene (reference sequence). There are 20 residues in the CDR3. Trimming took 7 bases from V and 4 from J; bases not matched to a gene: 21. CDR3 DNA sequence: TGCGCCAGCACCTATTGTGAAGCGGGACTAGCGGGAGAGCCGCAGTACGAGCAGTACTTC. It translates to CASTYCEAGLAGEPQYEQYF.

This sequence joins TRBV3-1 (or the pseudogene TRBV3-2) and TRBJ1-1; D might be TRBD1 (6 bases). The V and J ends lost 1 base and 11 bases respectively, with 11 bases between them. Germline assignment: CDR1 LGHDT and CDR2 YNNKEL (reference sequence). This CDR3 has 12 amino acids. The CDR3 loop is CASSQVGQLAFF. The CDR3 DNA reads as TGTGCCAGCAGCCAAGTTGGACAGTTGGCTTTCTTT.

V usage is TRBV2 and J usage is TRBJ2-1; 7 bases map to TRBD2. Germline loops: CDR1 SNHLY, CDR2 FYNNEI. The CDR3 contains 15 residues. V was pared by 4 bases and J by 4 bases, with 7 bases of the junction left unmatched. CDR3 sequence: CASSAGTTQYNEQFF. The CDR3 DNA sequence: TGTGCCAGCAGTGCCGGGACTACTCAGTACAATGAGCAGTTCTTC.

The DNA of the CDR3 is TGTGCCAGCAGCGCAGGGACAGGGGCCGGCTACGAGCAGTACTTC. It encodes CASSAGTGAGYEQYF. The rearrangement joins TRBV9 to TRBJ2-7, with 10 bases matching TRBD1. The V segment lost 3 bases and the J segment 3 bases; nucleotides outside the gene matches: 6. Germline V lookup: CDR1 SGDLS, CDR2 YYNGEE. This CDR3 has 15 amino acids.

The chain carries TRBV2 and TRBJ1-2; 10 positions match TRBD1. Per germline, CDR1 SNHLY and CDR2 FYNNEI. The CDR3 spans 14 residues. V shed 6 bases and J 2 bases; nucleotides not matched to a gene: 3. The CDR3 spells CASRGQGVNYGYTF. In DNA, the CDR3 is TGTGCCAGCAGAGGACAGGGGGTGAACTATGGCTACACCTTC.

On this clone itself: Other DNA sequences in this specimen translate into the identical CDR3. V usage is TRBV2 and J usage is TRBJ2-6; D is uncertain. Germline V gene data show CDR1 as SNHLY and CDR2 as FYNNEI. This CDR3 has 15 amino acids. V lost 1 base to trimming and J lost 2 bases, with 6 bases between them. The CDR3 region has the DNA TGTGCCAGCAGTGAAGAGAGTGCTGGGGCCAACGTCCTGACTTTC. It translates to CASSEESAGANVLTF. The variable domain in full, with the rest retrieved from reference TRBV2 and TRBJ2-6, is EPEVTQTPSHQVTQMGQEVILRCVPISNHLYFYWYRQILGQKVEFLVSFYNNEISEKSEIFDDQFSVERPDGSNFTLKIRSTKLEDSAMYFCASSEESAGANVLTFGAGSRLTVL.

A few counts support this clone. The V call is TRBV10-3, the J call TRBJ2-2; the D is unclear. The CDR3 totals 16 residues. The ends were cut back, 6 bases at V and 0 bases at J, with 14 bases in the middle. Germline values: CDR1 ENHRY, CDR2 SYGVKD. The chain's CDR3 is CAIRSATNANTGELFF. The CDR3 bases are TGTGCCATCAGATCGGCGACAAACGCGAACACCGGGGAGCTGTTTTTT.